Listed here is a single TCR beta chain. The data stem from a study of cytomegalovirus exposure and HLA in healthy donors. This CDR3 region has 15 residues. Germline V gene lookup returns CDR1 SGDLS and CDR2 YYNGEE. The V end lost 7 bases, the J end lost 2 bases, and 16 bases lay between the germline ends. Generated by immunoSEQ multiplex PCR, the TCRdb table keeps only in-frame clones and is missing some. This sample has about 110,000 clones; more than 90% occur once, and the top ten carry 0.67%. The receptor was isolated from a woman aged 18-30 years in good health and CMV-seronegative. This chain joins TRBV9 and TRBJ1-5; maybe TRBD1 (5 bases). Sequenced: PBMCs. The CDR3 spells CASSRGENGNQPQHF. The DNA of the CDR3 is TGTGCCAGCTCACGGGGGGAGAATGGCAATCAGCCCCAGCATTTT.